The entry below gives a single T cell receptor (beta chain) sequence along with its context. Trimming took off 5 bases at V and 0 bases at J, with 11 bases between the two ends. This CDR3 spans 15 amino acids. Germline V lookup: CDR1 MDHEN, CDR2 SYDVKM. The sample comes from a study of blood T cell repertoires in COVID-19. Assay used: immunoSEQ multiplex PCR; TCRdb lists only in-frame clones, some missing. There are 100,000 or so clones in the sample; about 87% occur only once, and 9.5% to 13% lies in the top ten. The receptor's source is a woman aged 25 to 39 with acute or convalescent COVID-19. V usage is TRBV28 and J usage is TRBJ1-5, with D tentatively TRBD1 (5 bases). Sample: peripheral blood. The CDR3 reads CASSPPGVSNQPQHF. The CDR3 DNA follows: TGTGCCAGCAGTCCCCCGGGGGTTAGCAATCAGCCCCAGCATTTT.